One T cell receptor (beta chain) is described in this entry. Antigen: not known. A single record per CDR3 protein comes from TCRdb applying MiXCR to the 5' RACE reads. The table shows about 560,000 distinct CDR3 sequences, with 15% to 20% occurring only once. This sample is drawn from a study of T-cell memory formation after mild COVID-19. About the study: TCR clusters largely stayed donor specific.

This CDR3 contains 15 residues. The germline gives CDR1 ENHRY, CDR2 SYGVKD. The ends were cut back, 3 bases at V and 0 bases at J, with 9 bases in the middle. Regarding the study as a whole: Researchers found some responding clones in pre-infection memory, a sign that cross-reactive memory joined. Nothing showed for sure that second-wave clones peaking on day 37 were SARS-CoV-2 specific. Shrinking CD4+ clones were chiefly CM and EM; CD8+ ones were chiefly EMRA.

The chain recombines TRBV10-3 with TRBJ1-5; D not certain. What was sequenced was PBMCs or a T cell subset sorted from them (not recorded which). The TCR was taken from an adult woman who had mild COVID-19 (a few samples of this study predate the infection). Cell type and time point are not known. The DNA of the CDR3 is TGTGCCATCAGTGATGGAGGGTTTAGCAATCAGCCCCAGCATTTT. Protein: CAISDGGFSNQPQHF.